These T cell receptor beta chains were read from a single sample in a study of OX40 agonist ivuxolimab in advanced cancers. Sequenced by immunoSEQ multiplex PCR; TCRdb stores in-frame clones only, minus some. Here the sample spans about 58,000 clones, 75% to 90% being singletons. Sequencing was performed on CD4+ or CD8+ T cells sorted from blood, taken in a trial of the OX40 agonist ivuxolimab. The receptors shown here come from an adult with an advanced solid tumor such as melanoma, head and neck, liver or kidney cancer. CDR3s include the opening cysteine and the closing phenylalanine or tryptophan. A D gene is named only where the DNA matches it firmly. Clone sizes are given selectively: once, few, many, or a class where the clone is expanded.

d_call,clone_size,j_call,v_call,cdr3_aa,cdr3_nt
TRBD2,once,TRBJ2-7,TRBV5-4,CASSGSTSGGSYEQYF,TGTGCCAGCAGCGGATCTACTAGCGGGGGATCCTACGAGCAGTACTTC
-,-,TRBJ2-5,TRBV7-9,CASKDGDQETQYF,TGTGCCAGCAAGGACGGAGACCAAGAGACCCAGTACTTC
-,-,TRBJ2-2,TRBV27,CASSARNTGELFF,TGTGCCAGCAGTGCGCGGAACACCGGGGAGCTGTTTTTT
-,once,TRBJ2-7,TRBV6-1,CATRGTGGYEQYF,TGTGCCACGAGGGGGACGGGGGGCTACGAGCAGTACTTC
TRBD1,-,TRBJ2-5,TRBV18,CASSPPTGMSQETQYF,TGTGCCAGCTCACCACCGACAGGGATGTCCCAAGAGACCCAGTACTTC
TRBD2,-,TRBJ2-7,TRBV5-1,CASSTGAGGFYEQYF,TGCGCCAGCAGCACAGGAGCGGGAGGTTTTTACGAGCAGTACTTC
-,few,TRBJ1-5,TRBV4-1,CASSSQGNQPQHF,TGCGCCAGCAGTAGCCAGGGGAATCAGCCCCAGCATTTT
-,once,TRBJ2-7,TRBV5-6,CASREGTIAHEQYF,TGTGCCAGCAGAGAAGGGACAATCGCCCACGAGCAGTACTTC
-,-,TRBJ2-1,TRBV19,CASKSSYNEQFF,TGTGCCAGTAAGAGCTCCTACAATGAGCAGTTCTTC
-,-,TRBJ2-6,TRBV19,CASTAGHLSGANVLTF,TGTGCCAGTACCGCCGGACACCTCTCTGGGGCCAACGTCCTGACTTTC
TRBD2,-,TRBJ2-7,TRBV19,CASGVAAGVPYEQYF,TGTGCCAGTGGCGTAGCAGCGGGAGTACCCTACGAGCAGTACTTC
-,-,TRBJ2-5,TRBV28,CASSKDGRTQYF,TGTGCCAGCAGTAAGGACGGGCGGACCCAGTACTTC
-,-,TRBJ2-3,TRBV19,CASSINAQSDPDTQYF,TGTGCCAGTAGTATAAATGCACAGTCAGACCCAGATACGCAGTATTTT
TRBD1,-,TRBJ2-3,TRBV5-4,CASSSGQGPQYF,TGTGCCAGCAGCTCAGGACAGGGGCCGCAGTATTTT
-,once,TRBJ2-7,TRBV7-6,CASSSRQGGEQYF,TGTGCCAGCAGCTCTCGACAGGGAGGCGAGCAGTACTTC
-,-,TRBJ2-7,TRBV29-1,CSVYRVGEQYF,TGCAGCGTCTACAGGGTTGGCGAGCAGTACTTC
-,-,TRBJ1-1,TRBV5-1,CASSLAGQTMNTEAFF,TGCGCCAGCAGCTTGGCGGGGCAGACCATGAACACTGAAGCTTTCTTT
-,-,TRBJ2-3,TRBV30,CAWSVRGPLADTQYF,TGTGCCTGGAGTGTTAGGGGACCTCTGGCAGATACGCAGTATTTT
-,few,TRBJ1-5,TRBV30,CAWTQKGYQPQHF,TGTGCCTGGACCCAGAAGGGGTATCAGCCCCAGCATTTT
TRBD1,-,TRBJ1-2,TRBV6-6,CASSTGTGRSGGYTF,TGTGCCAGCAGTACGGGGACAGGGAGGTCCGGGGGCTACACCTTC
-,once,TRBJ2-1,TRBV4-3,CASSQDTGNYNEQFF,TGCGCCAGCAGCCAGGACACAGGGAACTACAATGAGCAGTTCTTC
TRBD1,-,TRBJ1-1,TRBV7-2,CASSAVQGTQAFF,TGTGCCAGCAGCGCAGTACAGGGGACCCAAGCTTTCTTT
-,-,TRBJ2-7,TRBV5-1,CASSPAIGKSDEQYF,TGCGCCAGCAGCCCGGCTATCGGGAAAAGCGACGAGCAGTACTTC
TRBD2,-,TRBJ2-2,TRBV9,CASSLRTSGVGGELFF,TGTGCCAGCAGCCTTAGGACTAGCGGAGTGGGCGGGGAGCTGTTTTTT
TRBD2,once,TRBJ2-3,TRBV14,CASSQDGLSGTRTDTQYF,TGTGCCAGCAGCCAAGATGGGCTTAGCGGGACCCGCACAGATACGCAGTATTTT
-,-,TRBJ2-7,TRBV30,CAWRISSANYEQYF,TGTGCCTGGAGGATTTCTAGCGCTAACTACGAGCAGTACTTC
TRBD1,-,TRBJ2-5,TRBV7-2,CASSPNGQGGVQYF,TGTGCCAGCAGCCCTAATGGACAGGGGGGCGTGCAGTACTTC
-,-,TRBJ2-4,TRBV19,CATSGSQGNIQYF,TGTGCCACTAGTGGGTCTCAGGGAAACATTCAGTACTTC